These 10 T cell receptor beta chains share one sample of origin, sequenced in a study of CD8+ T cells in alopecia areata. Investigators isolated RNA and reverse transcribed it into cDNA to act as the sequencing template. Assay: immunoSEQ multiplex PCR; the TCRdb copy retains only in-frame clones and omits some. The profile shows roughly 180,000 clones, around 63% of them singletons. The sample was CD4+ T cells sorted from blood, taken at week 0. These receptors all stem from a human donor with alopecia areata.

This clone came up a few times. The rearrangement links TRBV10-2 to TRBJ2-3, with 7 nucleotides matching TRBD1. The CDR3 loop spans 13 amino acids. CDR1 and CDR2 (germline): WSHSY, SAAADI. The trim removed 7 bases at V and 2 bases at J, leaving 3 bases unmatched. CDR3: CASTGQLTDTQYF. The CDR3, as DNA: TGCGCCAGCACGGGACAGCTCACAGATACGCAGTATTTT.

The V call is TRBV10-2, the J call TRBJ2-7; 13 positions match TRBD2. The V and J ends lost 7 bases and 4 bases, in that order; junction bases with no gene match: 13. Germline V gene sequence: CDR1 WSHSY, CDR2 SAAADI. The CDR3 totals 17 residues. The CDR3 DNA sequence: TGCGCCAGCAATAACCCCGGGACTAGCGGGGTGTTGTACGAGCAGTACTTC. This gives the protein CASNNPGTSGVLYEQYF.

The chain joins TRBV5-1 to TRBJ1-2; a possible D gene is TRBD1 (6 bases). This CDR3 is built from 16 residues. The germline gives CDR1 SGHRS, CDR2 YFSETQ. V gave up 4 bases and J gave up 2 bases, with 18 bases separating them. CDR3 protein: CASSRDTEGLNYGYTF. As DNA, the CDR3 is TGCGCCAGCAGCAGGGACACTGAAGGATTAAACTATGGCTACACCTTC.

This clone was found a few times. The chain is built from TRBV10-3 and TRBJ2-7, with a weak D call TRBD1 (6 bases). The length of the CDR3 is 12 residues. The germline V gene has CDR1 ENHRY and CDR2 SYGVKD. Trimming cost V 4 bases and J 4 bases, with 8 bases left between them. CDR3 coding DNA: TGTGCCATCAGTGGAACAGGGTACGAGCAGTACTTC. The encoded protein is CAISGTGYEQYF.

The chain recombines TRBV29-1 with TRBJ2-1; a weak D match, TRBD1 (6 bases). V was shortened by 5 bases and J by 4 bases, with 18 bases between the two germline ends. Germline loops: CDR1 SQVTM, CDR2 ANQGSEA. The CDR3 runs 15 residues. The CDR3 nucleotides are TGCAGCGTTCGGACAGAGATCACCTTTTACAATGAGCAGTTCTTC. Translated, it gives CSVRTEITFYNEQFF.

This chain uses TRBV2 with TRBJ1-1; tentatively, D is TRBD1 (5 bases). The V gene lost 3 bases and the J gene lost 4 bases, with 15 bases spanning the gap. Germline-derived CDR1 and CDR2 are SNHLY and FYNNEI. This CDR3 is 15 amino acids long. The CDR3 reads CASSDGDRGSTEAFF. As DNA, the CDR3 is TGTGCCAGCAGTGACGGTGATCGGGGCAGCACTGAAGCTTTCTTT.

The chain recombines TRBV2 with TRBJ2-3, with D perhaps matching TRBD1 (6 bases). The V gene lost 6 bases and the J gene lost 0 bases, with 16 bases spanning the gap. The CDR3 sequence is 16 residues long. Germline V gene sequence: CDR1 SNHLY, CDR2 FYNNEI. CDR3 sequence: CASSDRMSSSTDTQYF. The CDR3 region has the DNA TGTGCCAGCAGCGACAGGATGAGTTCTAGCACAGATACGCAGTATTTT. Filled out from reference TRBV2 and TRBJ2-3, the complete variable domain reads EPEVTQTPSHQVTQMGQEVILRCVPISNHLYFYWYRQILGQKVEFLVSFYNNEISEKSEIFDDQFSVERPDGSNFTLKIRSTKLEDSAMYFCASSDRMSSSTDTQYFGPGTRLTVL.

This chain joins TRBV27 and TRBJ1-2, with TRBD1 matching over 7 bases. Germline V gene data show CDR1 as MNHEY and CDR2 as SMNVEV (reference sequence). CDR3 size: 12 residues. V shed 4 bases, J shed 5 bases, and the junction held 1 base outside the gene matches. In nucleotides, the CDR3 is TGTGCCAGCAGTTCGACAGGGTATGGCTACACCTTC. This encodes CASSSTGYGYTF.

The chain is built from TRBV6-5 and TRBJ1-5; 9 bases are shared with TRBD1. This CDR3 is 14 amino acids long. V dropped 3 bases and J dropped 5; count of bases not matched to a gene: 2. Germline loops: CDR1 MNHEY, CDR2 SVGAGI. The DNA of the CDR3 is TGTGCCAGCAGTTATAGGACAGGGGATCAGCCCCAGCATTTT. Its translation is CASSYRTGDQPQHF.

The V and J genes are TRBV2 and TRBJ1-1; a possible D gene is TRBD1 (6 bases). V lost 7 bases and J lost 2, with 11 bases in between. The CDR3 loop spans 13 amino acids. Germline V gene sequence: CDR1 SNHLY, CDR2 FYNNEI. The CDR3 reads CASKGQRNTEAFF. The CDR3 coding sequence is TGTGCCAGCAAAGGACAGAGAAACACTGAAGCTTTCTTT.